This TCR beta chain was sequenced for a study of shared clonotypes between healthy human individuals. Study-level background: A couple of women and a few men aged 18 to 49 served as donors.

The sample holds one count of this clone. The target antigen is unknown. TCRdb keeps only in-frame clones here, not all; method: immunoSEQ multiplex PCR. There are about 2.4 million clones in the sample; around nine tenths occur only once, and about 0.13% lies in the top ten. Notes on the study in general: In contrast to clonotypes shared by all four donors, non-shared clonotypes had lower generation probabilities.

This CDR3 is 14 amino acids long. Germline CDR1 LNHDA, CDR2 SQIVND (reference sequence). The V gene end was trimmed by 5 bases and the J gene end by 4 bases; junction bases not matched to a gene: 7. Sequences were obtained from naive CD4+ T cells sorted from blood. Sample subset: CD45RA+ positively selected. J is TRBJ2-7 and V is TRBV19; 8 bases match TRBD1. The TCR sequence derives from a man aged 18 to 35 in good health. The CDR3 nucleotides are TGTGCCAGTAGTCCTGACAGGGGCGGGTACGAGCAGTACTTC. This codes for CASSPDRGGYEQYF.